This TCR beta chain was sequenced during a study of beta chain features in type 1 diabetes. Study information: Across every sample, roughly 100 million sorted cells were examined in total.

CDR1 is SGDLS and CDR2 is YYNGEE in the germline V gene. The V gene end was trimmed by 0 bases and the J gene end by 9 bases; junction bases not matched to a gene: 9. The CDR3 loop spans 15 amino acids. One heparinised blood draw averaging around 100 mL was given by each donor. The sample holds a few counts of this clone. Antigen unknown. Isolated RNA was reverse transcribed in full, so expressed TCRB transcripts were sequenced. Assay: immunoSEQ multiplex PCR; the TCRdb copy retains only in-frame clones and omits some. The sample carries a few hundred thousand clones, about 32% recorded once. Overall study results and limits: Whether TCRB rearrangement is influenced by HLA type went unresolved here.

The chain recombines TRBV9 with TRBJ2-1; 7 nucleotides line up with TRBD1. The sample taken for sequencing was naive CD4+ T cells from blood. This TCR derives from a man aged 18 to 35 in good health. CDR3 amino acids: CASSVVGTGDAEQFF. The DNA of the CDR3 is TGTGCCAGCAGCGTAGTAGGTACAGGGGACGCTGAGCAGTTCTTC.